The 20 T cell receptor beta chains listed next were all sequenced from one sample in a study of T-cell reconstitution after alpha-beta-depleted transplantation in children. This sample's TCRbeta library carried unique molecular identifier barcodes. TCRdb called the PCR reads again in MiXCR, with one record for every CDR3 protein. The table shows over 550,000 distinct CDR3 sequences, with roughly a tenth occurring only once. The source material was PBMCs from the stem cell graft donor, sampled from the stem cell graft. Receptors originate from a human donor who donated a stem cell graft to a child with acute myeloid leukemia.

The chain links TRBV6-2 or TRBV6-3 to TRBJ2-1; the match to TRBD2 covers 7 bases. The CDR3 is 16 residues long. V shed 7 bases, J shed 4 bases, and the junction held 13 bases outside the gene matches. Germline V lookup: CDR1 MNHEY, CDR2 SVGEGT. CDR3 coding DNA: TGTGCCAGCAAAATCCCCTCCGGGACTAATTACAATGAGCAGTTCTTC. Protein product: CASKIPSGTNYNEQFF.

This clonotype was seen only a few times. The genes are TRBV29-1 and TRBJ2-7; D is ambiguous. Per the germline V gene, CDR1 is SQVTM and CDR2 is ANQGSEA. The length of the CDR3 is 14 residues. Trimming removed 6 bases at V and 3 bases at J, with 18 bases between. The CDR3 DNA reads TGCAGCGTCGCGTCAAATGGTGGCCGCTACGAGCAGTACTTC. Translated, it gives CSVASNGGRYEQYF.

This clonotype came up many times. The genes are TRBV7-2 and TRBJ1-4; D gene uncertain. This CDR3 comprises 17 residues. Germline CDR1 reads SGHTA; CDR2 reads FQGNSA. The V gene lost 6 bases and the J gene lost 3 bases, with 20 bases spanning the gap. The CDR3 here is CASRSGIISRANEKLFF. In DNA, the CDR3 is TGTGCCAGCAGATCCGGGATTATCTCTCGGGCTAATGAAAAACTGTTTTTT.

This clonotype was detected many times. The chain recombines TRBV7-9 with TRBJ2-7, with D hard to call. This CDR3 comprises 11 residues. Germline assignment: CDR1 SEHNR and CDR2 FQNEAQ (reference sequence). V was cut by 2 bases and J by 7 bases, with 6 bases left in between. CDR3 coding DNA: TGTGCCAGCAGCTTACAGGAGGAGCAGTACTTC. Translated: CASSLQEEQYF.

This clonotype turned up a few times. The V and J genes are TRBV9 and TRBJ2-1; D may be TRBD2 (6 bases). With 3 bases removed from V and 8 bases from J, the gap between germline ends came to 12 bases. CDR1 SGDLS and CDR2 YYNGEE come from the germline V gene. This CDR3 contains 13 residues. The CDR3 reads CASSDTPGDEQFF. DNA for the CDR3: TGTGCCAGCAGCGACACCCCGGGGGATGAGCAGTTCTTC.

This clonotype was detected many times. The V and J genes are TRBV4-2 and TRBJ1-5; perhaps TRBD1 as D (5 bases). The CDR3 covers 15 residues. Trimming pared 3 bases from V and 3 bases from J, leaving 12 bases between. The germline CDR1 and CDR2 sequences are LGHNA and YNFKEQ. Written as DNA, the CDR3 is TGTGCCAGCAGCCATCCCGGGACGGACAATCAGCCCCAGCATTTT. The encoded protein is CASSHPGTDNQPQHF.

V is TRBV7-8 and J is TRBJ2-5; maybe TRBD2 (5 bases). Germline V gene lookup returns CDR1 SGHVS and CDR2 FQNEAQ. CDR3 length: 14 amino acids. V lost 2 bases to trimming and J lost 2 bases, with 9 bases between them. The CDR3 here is CASSLKRIQETQYF. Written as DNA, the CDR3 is TGTGCCAGCAGCTTAAAGCGGATACAAGAGACCCAGTACTTC. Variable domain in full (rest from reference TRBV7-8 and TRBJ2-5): GAGVSQSPRYKVAKRGQDVALRCDPISGHVSLFWYQQALGQGPEFLTYFQNEAQLDKSGLPSDRFFAERPEGSVSTLKIQRTQQEDSAVYLCASSLKRIQETQYFGPGTRLLVL.

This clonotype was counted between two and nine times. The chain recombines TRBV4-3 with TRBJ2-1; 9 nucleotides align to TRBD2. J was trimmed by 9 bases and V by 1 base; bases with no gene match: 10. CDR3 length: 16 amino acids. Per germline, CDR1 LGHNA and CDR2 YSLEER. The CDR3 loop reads CASSQVGSGRRSEQFF. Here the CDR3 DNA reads TGCGCCAGCAGCCAAGTGGGGAGCGGGAGGAGAAGTGAGCAGTTCTTC.

CDR3 residues: CASSLGPTSYEQYF. The DNA for the CDR3 is TGTGCCAGCAGCTTGGGACCGACTTCCTACGAGCAGTACTTC. V gene TRBV11-3 combines with J gene TRBJ2-7, with D perhaps matching TRBD1 or TRBD2 (5 bases each). Per germline, CDR1 SGHNT and CDR2 YENEEA. The CDR3 extends over 14 amino acids. The germline V and J ends were trimmed by 3 bases and 1 base, with 10 bases remaining between them. Combining the CDR3 with reference TRBV11-3 and TRBJ2-7 gives the whole variable domain EAGVVQSPRYKIIEKKQPVAFWCNPISGHNTLYWYLQNLGQGPELLIRYENEEAVDDSQLPKDRFSAERLKGVDSTLKIQPAELGDSAVYLCASSLGPTSYEQYFGPGTRLTVT.

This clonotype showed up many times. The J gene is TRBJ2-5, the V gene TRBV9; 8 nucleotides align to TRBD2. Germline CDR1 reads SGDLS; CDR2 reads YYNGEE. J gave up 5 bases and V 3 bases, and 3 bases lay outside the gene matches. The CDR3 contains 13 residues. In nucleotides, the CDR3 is TGTGCCAGCAGCGGACCTAGCGGGGAGACCCAGTACTTC. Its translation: CASSGPSGETQYF.

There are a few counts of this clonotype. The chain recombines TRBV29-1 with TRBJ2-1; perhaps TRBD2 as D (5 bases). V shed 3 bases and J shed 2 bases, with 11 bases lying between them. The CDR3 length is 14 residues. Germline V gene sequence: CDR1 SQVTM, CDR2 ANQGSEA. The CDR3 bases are TGCAGCGTTGATGAGGTCGGGGCCTACAATGAGCAGTTCTTC. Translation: CSVDEVGAYNEQFF.

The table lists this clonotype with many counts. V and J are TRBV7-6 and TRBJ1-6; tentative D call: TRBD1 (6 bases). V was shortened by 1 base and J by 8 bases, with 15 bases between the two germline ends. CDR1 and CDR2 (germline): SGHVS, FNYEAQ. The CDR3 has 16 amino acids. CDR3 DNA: TGTGCCAGCAGCTTAGTTCCCGGGGGCGCGGATTCACCCCTCCACTTT. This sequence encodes CASSLVPGGADSPLHF.

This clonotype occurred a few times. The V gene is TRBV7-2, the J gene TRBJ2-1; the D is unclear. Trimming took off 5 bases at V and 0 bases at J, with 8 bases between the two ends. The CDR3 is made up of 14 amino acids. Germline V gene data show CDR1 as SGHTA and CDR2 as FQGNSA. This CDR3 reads CASSRHGSYNEQFF. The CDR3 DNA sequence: TGTGCCAGCAGCAGGCACGGCTCCTACAATGAGCAGTTCTTC.

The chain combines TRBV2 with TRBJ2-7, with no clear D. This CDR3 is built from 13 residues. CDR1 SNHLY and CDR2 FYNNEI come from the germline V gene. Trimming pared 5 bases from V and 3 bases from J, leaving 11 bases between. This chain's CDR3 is CASSPNAIYEQYF. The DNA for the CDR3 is TGTGCCAGCAGTCCTAACGCCATCTACGAGCAGTACTTC.

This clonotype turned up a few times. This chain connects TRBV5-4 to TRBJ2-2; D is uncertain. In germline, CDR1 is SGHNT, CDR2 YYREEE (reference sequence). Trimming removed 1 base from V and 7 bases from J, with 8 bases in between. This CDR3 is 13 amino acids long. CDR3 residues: CASSLREHGELFF. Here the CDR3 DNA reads TGTGCCAGCAGCTTGAGGGAACACGGGGAGCTGTTTTTT.

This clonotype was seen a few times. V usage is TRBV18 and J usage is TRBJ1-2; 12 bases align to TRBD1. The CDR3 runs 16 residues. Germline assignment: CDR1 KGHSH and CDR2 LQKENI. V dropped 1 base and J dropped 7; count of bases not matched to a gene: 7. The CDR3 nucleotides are TGTGCCAGCTCACCACGGTTGGGACAGGGGGCGTTTGGCTACACCTTC. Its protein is CASSPRLGQGAFGYTF.

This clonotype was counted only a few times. The CDR3 region has the DNA TGCAGCGCAGGACAGGGGGCAAACACAGATACGCAGTATTTT. Amino acid sequence: CSAGQGANTDTQYF. The chain has TRBV29-1 and TRBJ2-3, with 11 bases matching TRBD1. V lost 7 bases, J lost 2 bases, and 5 bases stayed unmatched. Germline values: CDR1 SQVTM, CDR2 ANQGSEA. There are 14 residues in the CDR3.

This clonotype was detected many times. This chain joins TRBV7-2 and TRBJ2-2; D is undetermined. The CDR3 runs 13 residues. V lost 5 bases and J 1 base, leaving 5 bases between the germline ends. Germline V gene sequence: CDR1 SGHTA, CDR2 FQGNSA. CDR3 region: CASSTKNTGELFF. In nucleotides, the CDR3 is TGTGCCAGCAGCACAAAGAACACCGGGGAGCTGTTTTTT.

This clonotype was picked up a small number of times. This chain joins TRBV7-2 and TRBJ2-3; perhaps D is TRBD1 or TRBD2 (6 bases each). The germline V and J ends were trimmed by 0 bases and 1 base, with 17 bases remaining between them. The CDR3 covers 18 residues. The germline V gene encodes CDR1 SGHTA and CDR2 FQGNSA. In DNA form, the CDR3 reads TGTGCCAGCAGCTTAGCAGGAGGGGGGCTCGGACGCACAGATACGCAGTATTTT. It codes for CASSLAGGGLGRTDTQYF.

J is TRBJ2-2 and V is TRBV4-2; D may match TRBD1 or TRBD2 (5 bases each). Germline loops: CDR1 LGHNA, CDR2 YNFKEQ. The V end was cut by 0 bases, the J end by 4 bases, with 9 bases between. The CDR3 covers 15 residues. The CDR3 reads CASSQESGGTGELFF. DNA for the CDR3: TGTGCCAGCAGCCAAGAAAGTGGGGGCACCGGGGAGCTGTTTTTT.